This T cell receptor (beta chain) appears in the sequencing data of a study of CD8+CD57+ T cells in acquired aplastic anemia. Study at large: Each DNA sample taken from sorted CD4+ and CD8+ cells came to about 3 ug on average. Read counts for CD4+ cells (from healthy donors) averaged about 10.8 million.

TCR beta VDJ and CDR3 profiles were obtained from a genomic DNA template. TCRdb re-analysed the reads in MiXCR, keeping a single row per CDR3 protein. This table holds about 110,000 distinct CDR3 sequences, around 50% found once. This clonotype was counted at least ten times. CDR3 size: 16 residues. Germline lookup yields CDR1 LNHDA and CDR2 SQIVND (reference sequence). With 2 bases clipped from V and 4 bases from J, the junction kept 5 bases outside the gene matches. The chain carries TRBV19 and TRBJ2-1, with 10 bases aligning to TRBD2. The receptor's source is a human donor in good health, serving as a control. The sequenced sample was sorted CD4+, CD8+, or CD8+CD57+ T cells (not recorded which) from PBMCs. The CDR3 DNA follows: TGTGCCAGTAGTATATCGGGGACTAGCGTGTACAATGAGCAGTTCTTC. Translated: CASSISGTSVYNEQFF.